This T cell receptor (beta chain) was recovered during a study of cytomegalovirus exposure and HLA in healthy donors. Germline values: CDR1 SGHRS, CDR2 YFSETQ. This CDR3 has 14 residues. Trimming pared 5 bases from V and 0 bases from J, leaving 9 bases between. The PCR was carried out with 60 Vbeta primers and 13 Jbeta primers. Here immunoSEQ multiplex PCR was the method, and the copy in TCRdb shows in-frame clones only, minus some. This table holds about 150,000 clones, less than 80% found once. This clone was detected a few times. This clonotype was obtained from a man aged 25-40 years in good health and CMV-seronegative. The sequenced sample consisted of PBMCs. The chain has TRBV5-1 and TRBJ1-5, with a weak D call TRBD1 (6 bases). CDR3 in amino acids: CASSKGHSNQPQHF. The CDR3 nucleotides are TGCGCCAGCAGTAAGGGACATAGCAATCAGCCCCAGCATTTT.